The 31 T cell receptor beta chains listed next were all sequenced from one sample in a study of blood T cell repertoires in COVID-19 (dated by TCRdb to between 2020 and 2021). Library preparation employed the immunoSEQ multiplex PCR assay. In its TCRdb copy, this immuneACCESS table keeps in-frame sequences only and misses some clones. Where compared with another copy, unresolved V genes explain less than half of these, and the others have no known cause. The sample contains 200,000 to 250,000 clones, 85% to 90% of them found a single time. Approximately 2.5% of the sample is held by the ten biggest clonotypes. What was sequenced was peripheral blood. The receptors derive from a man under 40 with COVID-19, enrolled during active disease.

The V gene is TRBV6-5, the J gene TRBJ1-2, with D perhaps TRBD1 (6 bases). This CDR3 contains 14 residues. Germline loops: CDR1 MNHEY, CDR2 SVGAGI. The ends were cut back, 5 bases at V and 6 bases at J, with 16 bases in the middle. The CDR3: CASSLTGFKNGYTF. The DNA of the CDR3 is TGTGCCAGCAGTCTAACAGGGTTTAAGAATGGCTACACCTTC.

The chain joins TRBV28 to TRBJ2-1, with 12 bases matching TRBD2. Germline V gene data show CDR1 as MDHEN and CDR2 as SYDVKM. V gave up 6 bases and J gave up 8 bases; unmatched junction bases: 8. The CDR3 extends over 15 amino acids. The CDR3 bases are TGTGCCAGCAGGCCGCTAGCGGGAGGGCCTCATGAGCAGTTCTTC. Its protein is CASRPLAGGPHEQFF.

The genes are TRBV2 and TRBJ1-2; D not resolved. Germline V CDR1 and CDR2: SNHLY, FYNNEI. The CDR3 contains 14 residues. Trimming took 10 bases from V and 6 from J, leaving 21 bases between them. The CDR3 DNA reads TGTGCCATTGAATCACTCACTTTCGTCCATGGCTACACCTTC. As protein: CAIESLTFVHGYTF.

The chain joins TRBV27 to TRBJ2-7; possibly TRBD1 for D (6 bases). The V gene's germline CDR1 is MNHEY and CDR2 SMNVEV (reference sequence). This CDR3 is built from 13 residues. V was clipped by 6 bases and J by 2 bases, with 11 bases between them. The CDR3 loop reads CASRAQGAYEQYF. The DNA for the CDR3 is TGTGCCAGCAGGGCACAGGGAGCCTACGAGCAGTACTTC.

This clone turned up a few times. The CDR3 bases are TGTGCCAGCAGTCCTACCGGGACAGGGCATTTTACTGAAGCTTTCTTT. It codes for CASSPTGTGHFTEAFF. The chain joins TRBV28 to TRBJ1-1, with 9 bases lining up with TRBD1. J was trimmed by 5 bases and V by 5 bases; bases with no gene match: 12. Germline V lookup: CDR1 MDHEN, CDR2 SYDVKM. The CDR3 sequence is 16 residues long.

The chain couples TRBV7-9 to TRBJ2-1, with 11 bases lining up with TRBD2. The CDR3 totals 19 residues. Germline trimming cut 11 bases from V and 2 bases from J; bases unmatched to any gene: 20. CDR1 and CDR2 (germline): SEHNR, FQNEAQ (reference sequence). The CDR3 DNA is TGTGCCGCTGCAGGGGCTAGCGGGAGGAAGGCTAGGACCTACAATGAGCAGTTCTTC. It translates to CAAAGASGRKARTYNEQFF.

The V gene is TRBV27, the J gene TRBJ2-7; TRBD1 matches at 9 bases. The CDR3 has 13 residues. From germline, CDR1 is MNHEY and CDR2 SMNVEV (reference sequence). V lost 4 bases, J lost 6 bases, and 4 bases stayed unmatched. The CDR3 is CASSSGTGFEQYF. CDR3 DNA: TGTGCCAGCAGTTCCGGGACAGGGTTCGAGCAGTACTTC.

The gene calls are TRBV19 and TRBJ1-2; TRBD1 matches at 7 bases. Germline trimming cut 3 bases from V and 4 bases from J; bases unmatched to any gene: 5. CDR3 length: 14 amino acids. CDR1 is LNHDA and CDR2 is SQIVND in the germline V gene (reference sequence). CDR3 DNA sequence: TGTGCCAGTAGTATGGAAACAGGGGTCTATGGCTACACCTTC. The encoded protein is CASSMETGVYGYTF.

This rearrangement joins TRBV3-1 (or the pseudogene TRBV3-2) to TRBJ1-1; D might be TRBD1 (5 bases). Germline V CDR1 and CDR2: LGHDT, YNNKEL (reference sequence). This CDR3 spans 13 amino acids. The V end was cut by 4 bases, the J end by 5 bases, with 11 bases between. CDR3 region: CASSPTEGTEAFF. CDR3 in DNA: TGTGCCAGCAGCCCGACGGAGGGGACTGAAGCTTTCTTT.

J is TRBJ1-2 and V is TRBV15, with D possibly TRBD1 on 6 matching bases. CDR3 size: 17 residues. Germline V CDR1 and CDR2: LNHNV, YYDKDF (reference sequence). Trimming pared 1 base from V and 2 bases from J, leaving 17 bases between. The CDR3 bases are TGTGCCACCAGCAGAGTCCCTCCGGGACACGGAAACTATGGCTACACCTTC. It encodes CATSRVPPGHGNYGYTF.

CDR3 DNA sequence: TGTGCCAGTAGTACGACTCAGAACACTGAAGCTTTCTTT. Protein: CASSTTQNTEAFF. The chain employs TRBV19 and TRBJ1-1, with no clear D. V dropped 4 bases and J dropped 1 base, with 7 bases sitting between them. Germline assignment: CDR1 LNHDA and CDR2 SQIVND (reference sequence). This CDR3 region has 13 residues.

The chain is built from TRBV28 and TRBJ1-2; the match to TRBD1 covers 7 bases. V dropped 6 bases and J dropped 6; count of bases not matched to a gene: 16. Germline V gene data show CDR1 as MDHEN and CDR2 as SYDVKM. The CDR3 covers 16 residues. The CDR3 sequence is CASRPQPGTDTDGYTF. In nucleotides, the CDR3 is TGTGCCAGCAGACCCCAACCCGGGACAGATACCGATGGCTACACCTTC.

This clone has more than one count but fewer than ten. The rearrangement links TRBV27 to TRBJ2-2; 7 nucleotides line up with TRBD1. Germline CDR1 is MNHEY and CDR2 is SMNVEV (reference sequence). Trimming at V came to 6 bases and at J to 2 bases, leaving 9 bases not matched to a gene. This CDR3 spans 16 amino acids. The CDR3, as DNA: TGTGCCAGCAGACCGGGACAGCTTATTAACACCGGGGAGCTGTTTTTT. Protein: CASRPGQLINTGELFF.

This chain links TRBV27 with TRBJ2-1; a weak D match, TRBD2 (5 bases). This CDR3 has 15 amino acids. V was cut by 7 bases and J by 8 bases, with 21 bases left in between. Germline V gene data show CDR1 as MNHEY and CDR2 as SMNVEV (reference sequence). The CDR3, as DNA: TGTGCCAGCACCCCTCTCATCGCAGGAGGCCATGAGCAGTTCTTC. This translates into CASTPLIAGGHEQFF.

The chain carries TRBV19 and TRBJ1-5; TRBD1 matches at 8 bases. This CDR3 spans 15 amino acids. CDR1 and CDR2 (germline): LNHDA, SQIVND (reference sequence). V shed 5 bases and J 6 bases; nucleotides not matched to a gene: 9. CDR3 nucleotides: TGTGCCAGTAGTTTGACAGGGGAGAACGTTCAGCCCCAGCATTTT. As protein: CASSLTGENVQPQHF.

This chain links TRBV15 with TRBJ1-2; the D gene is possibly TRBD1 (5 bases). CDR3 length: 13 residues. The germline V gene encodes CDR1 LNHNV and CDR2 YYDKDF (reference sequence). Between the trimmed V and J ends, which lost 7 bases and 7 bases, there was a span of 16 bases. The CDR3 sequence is CATTVGGAAGYTF. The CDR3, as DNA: TGTGCCACCACCGTAGGCGGGGCGGCTGGCTACACCTTC.

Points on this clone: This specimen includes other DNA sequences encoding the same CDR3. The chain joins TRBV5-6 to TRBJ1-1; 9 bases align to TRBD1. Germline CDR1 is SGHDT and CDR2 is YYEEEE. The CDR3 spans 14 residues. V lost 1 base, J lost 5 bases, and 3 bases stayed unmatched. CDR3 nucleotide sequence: TGTGCCAGCAGCTTGACAGGGGGCGTAACTGAAGCTTTCTTT. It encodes CASSLTGGVTEAFF.

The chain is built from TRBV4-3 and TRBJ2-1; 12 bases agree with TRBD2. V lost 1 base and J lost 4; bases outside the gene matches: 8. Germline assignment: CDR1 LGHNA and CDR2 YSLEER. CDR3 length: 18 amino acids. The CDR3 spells CASSQARTSGVPYNEQFF. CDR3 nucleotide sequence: TGCGCCAGCAGCCAAGCTAGGACTAGCGGGGTTCCATACAATGAGCAGTTCTTC.

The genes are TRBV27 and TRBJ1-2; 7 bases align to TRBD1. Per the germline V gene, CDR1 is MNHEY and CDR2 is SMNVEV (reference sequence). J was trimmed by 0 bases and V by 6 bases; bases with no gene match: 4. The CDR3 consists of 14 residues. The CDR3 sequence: CASSTRGPNYGYTF. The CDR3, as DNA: TGTGCCAGCAGCACGAGGGGGCCTAACTATGGCTACACCTTC.

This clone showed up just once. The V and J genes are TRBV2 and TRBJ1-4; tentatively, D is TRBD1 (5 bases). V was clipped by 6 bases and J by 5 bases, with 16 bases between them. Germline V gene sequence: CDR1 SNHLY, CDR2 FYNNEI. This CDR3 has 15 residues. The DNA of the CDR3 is TGTGCCAGCAGCGCTCAGGGAATCCCAAATGAAAAACTGTTTTTT. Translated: CASSAQGIPNEKLFF.

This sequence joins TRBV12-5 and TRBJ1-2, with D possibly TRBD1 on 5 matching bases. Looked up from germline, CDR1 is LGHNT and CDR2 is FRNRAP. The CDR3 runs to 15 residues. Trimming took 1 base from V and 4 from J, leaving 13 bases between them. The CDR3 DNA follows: TGTGCTAGTGGTTTGGCAGATGGGGGGACCTATGGCTACACCTTC. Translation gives CASGLADGGTYGYTF.

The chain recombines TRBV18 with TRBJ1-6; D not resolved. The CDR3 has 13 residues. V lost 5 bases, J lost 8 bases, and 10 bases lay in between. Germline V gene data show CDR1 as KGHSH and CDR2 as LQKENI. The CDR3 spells CASSSDGDSPLHF. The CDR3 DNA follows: TGTGCCAGCTCATCCGACGGAGATTCACCCCTCCACTTT.

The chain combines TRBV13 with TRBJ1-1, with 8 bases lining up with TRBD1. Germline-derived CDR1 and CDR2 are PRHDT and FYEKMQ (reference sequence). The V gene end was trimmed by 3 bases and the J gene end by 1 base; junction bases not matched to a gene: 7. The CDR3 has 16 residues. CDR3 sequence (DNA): TGTGCCAGCAGCTTGTACAGGGGGAGTGCGAACACTGAAGCTTTCTTT. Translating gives CASSLYRGSANTEAFF.

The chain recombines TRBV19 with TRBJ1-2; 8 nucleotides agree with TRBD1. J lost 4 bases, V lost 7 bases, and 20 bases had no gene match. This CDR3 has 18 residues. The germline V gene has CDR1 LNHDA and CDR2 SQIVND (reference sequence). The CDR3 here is CASTLAYGHRDRGYGYTF. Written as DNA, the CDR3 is TGTGCCAGTACCCTAGCCTATGGCCACCGCGACAGGGGCTATGGCTACACCTTC.

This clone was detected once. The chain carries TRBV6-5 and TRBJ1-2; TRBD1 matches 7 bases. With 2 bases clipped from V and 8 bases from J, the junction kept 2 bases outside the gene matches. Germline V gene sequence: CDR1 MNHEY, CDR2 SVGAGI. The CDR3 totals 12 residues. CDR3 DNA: TGTGCCAGCAGTTACGACAGGGTAGGCTACACCTTC. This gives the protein CASSYDRVGYTF.

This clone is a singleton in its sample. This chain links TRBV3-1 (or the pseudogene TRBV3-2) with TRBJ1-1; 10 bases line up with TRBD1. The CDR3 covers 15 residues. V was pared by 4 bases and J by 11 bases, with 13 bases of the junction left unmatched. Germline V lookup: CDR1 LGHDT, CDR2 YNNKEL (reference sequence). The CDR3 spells CASSPRGGQGHRAFF. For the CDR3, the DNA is TGTGCCAGCAGCCCACGGGGGGGACAGGGGCATCGGGCTTTCTTT.

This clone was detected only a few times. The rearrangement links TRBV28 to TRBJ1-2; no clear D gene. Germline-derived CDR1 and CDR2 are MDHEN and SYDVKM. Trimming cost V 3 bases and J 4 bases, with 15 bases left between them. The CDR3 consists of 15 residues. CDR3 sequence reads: CASSFIEQRSYGYTF. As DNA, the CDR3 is TGTGCCAGCAGTTTTATAGAACAGAGATCCTATGGCTACACCTTC.

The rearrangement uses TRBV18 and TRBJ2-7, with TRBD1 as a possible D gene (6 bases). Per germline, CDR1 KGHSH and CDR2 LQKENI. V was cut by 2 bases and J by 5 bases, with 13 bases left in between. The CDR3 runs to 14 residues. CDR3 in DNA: TGTGCCAGCTCACCAGGTGCTCAGGGGAACGAGCAGTACTTC. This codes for CASSPGAQGNEQYF.

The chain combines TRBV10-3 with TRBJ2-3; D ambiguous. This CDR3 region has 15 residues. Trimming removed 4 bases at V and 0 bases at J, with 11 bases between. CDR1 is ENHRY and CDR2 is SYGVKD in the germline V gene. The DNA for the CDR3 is TGTGCCATCAGTGTTGAGCGCTCTAGCACAGATACGCAGTATTTT. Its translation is CAISVERSSTDTQYF.

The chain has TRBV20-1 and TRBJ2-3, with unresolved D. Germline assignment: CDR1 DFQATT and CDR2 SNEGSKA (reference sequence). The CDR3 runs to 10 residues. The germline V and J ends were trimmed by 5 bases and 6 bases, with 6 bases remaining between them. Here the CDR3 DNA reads TGCAGTGCTCTAATCGATACGCAGTATTTT. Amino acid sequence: CSALIDTQYF.

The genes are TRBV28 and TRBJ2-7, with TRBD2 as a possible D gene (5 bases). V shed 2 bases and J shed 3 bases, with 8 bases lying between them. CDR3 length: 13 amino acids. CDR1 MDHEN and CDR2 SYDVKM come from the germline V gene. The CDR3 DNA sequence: TGTGCCAGCAGTTTACTAGCTGTCTACGAGCAGTACTTC. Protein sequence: CASSLLAVYEQYF.